The following is a TCR beta chain sequence with its context. Antigen: not known. Libraries were prepared by immunoSEQ multiplex PCR; TCRdb keeps only in-frame clonotypes and omits some of them. The sample consists of under 70,000 clones, 85% to 90% of them appearing once. This specimen belongs to a study of PD-L1 blockade in urothelial cancer. Study as a whole: Blood analyses occurred 3 weeks (second dose) and 6 weeks post treatment start. Findings of the study overall: Enhanced expansion of tumor-associated blood clones at 3 weeks characterized durable-benefit patients.

Stated time point: pretreatment peripheral blood. CDR1 and CDR2 from the germline V gene are SGDLS and YYNGEE. The length of the CDR3 is 15 residues. The V and J ends lost 4 bases and 1 base respectively, with 12 bases between them. The clonotype comes from a man in his 70s with urothelial cancer. This specimen was PBMCs, taken around atezolizumab (anti-PD-L1) treatment. The rearrangement uses TRBV9 and TRBJ1-3; no firm D call. CDR3 in amino acids: CASSSPGRSGNTIYF. The CDR3 DNA sequence: TGTGCCAGCAGCTCTCCGGGGAGGTCTGGAAACACCATATATTTT.